The 16 T cell receptor beta chains reported below all come from one sample, sequenced in a study of low-dose radiotherapy and immunotherapy resistance in tumors. First-strand cDNA used TRAV- and TRBV-specific primers, covering alpha and beta chains. A 20-cycle PCR with a constant-region primer and V-primer adapter amplified TCRs. TCRdb passed the reads through MiXCR, listing each CDR3 protein once. The repertoire has 15,000 to 20,000 distinct CDR3 sequences, less than 85% of them found once; the top ten carry over 10%. Source of these receptors: a human donor with advanced metastatic prostate, ovarian, gallbladder or colorectal cancer (not recorded which). This table probably holds off-target reads from a library built for another chain.

The rearrangement uses TRBV28 and TRBJ1-1; D unresolved. V lost 5 bases, J lost 0 bases, and 10 bases lay in between. Germline V lookup: CDR1 MDHEN, CDR2 SYDVKM. The CDR3 contains 14 residues. The DNA for the CDR3 is TGTGCCAGCAGTCGCGCCGGGATGAACACTGAAGCTTTCTTT. This encodes CASSRAGMNTEAFF.

The chain couples TRBV5-4 to TRBJ2-3; maybe TRBD2 (6 bases). Germline V gene lookup returns CDR1 SGHNT and CDR2 YYREEE (reference sequence). Trimming cost V 7 bases and J 4 bases, with 16 bases left between them. The CDR3 spans 14 residues. The CDR3 spells CASGKRDWADTQYF. CDR3 sequence (DNA): TGTGCCAGCGGGAAAAGGGACTGGGCAGATACGCAGTATTTT.

The J gene is TRBJ2-2, the V gene TRBV18; tentatively, D is TRBD1 (6 bases). V was clipped by 3 bases and J by 1 base, with 15 bases between them. Germline V gene lookup returns CDR1 KGHSH and CDR2 LQKENI. The CDR3 totals 17 residues. The CDR3 spells CASSPTGPGLNTGELFF. CDR3 coding DNA: TGTGCCAGCTCACCTACAGGGCCCGGGCTGAACACCGGGGAGCTGTTTTTT.

This clonotype was seen a handful of times. The V and J genes are TRBV7-2 and TRBJ1-2; D is ambiguous. The ends were cut back, 4 bases at V and 4 bases at J, with 16 bases in the middle. This CDR3 is 15 amino acids long. CDR1 is SGHTA, CDR2 FQGNSA, per germline. The CDR3: CASSSGGPAAYGYTF. DNA for the CDR3: TGTGCCAGCAGCTCAGGAGGCCCCGCGGCCTATGGCTACACCTTC.

The chain recombines TRBV2 with TRBJ2-1, with D possibly being TRBD1 or TRBD2 (6 bases each). CDR3 length: 16 residues. Germline lookup yields CDR1 SNHLY and CDR2 FYNNEI. V dropped 0 bases and J dropped 9 bases, with 18 bases sitting between them. CDR3 DNA sequence: TGTGCCAGCAGTGAAGCGCGGTCAGCTTGGGGGGCTGAGCAGTTCTTC. Protein sequence: CASSEARSAWGAEQFF.

The genes are TRBV20-1 and TRBJ2-7; possible D gene TRBD2, 6 bases. Germline CDR1 and CDR2: DFQATT and SNEGSKA (reference sequence). The CDR3 covers 14 residues. V gave up 6 bases and J gave up 2 bases, with 17 bases separating them. The CDR3: CSAKGGTGTYEQYF. The CDR3 nucleotides read TGCAGTGCCAAGGGCGGGACGGGGACCTACGAGCAGTACTTC.

The rearrangement links TRBV5-1 to TRBJ1-2; weak D call: TRBD1 (6 bases). Germline V CDR1 and CDR2: SGHRS, YFSETQ. The length of the CDR3 is 15 residues. V shed 4 bases and J shed 6 bases, with 19 bases lying between them. The CDR3 region is CASSLVGGERDGYTF. CDR3 sequence (DNA): TGCGCCAGCAGCCTGGTGGGGGGCGAGAGAGATGGCTACACCTTC.

The chain combines TRBV6-5 with TRBJ2-7; 7 nucleotides agree with TRBD2. The V segment lost 7 bases and the J segment 1 base; nucleotides outside the gene matches: 4. The CDR3 spans 13 residues. Per the germline V gene, CDR1 is MNHEY and CDR2 is SVGAGI. The CDR3 is CASTQAGSYEQYF. CDR3 bases: TGTGCCAGCACGCAAGCGGGGTCCTACGAGCAGTACTTC.

The chain joins TRBV10-3 to TRBJ2-2; 11 bases align to TRBD1. Germline assignment: CDR1 ENHRY and CDR2 SYGVKD. The CDR3 contains 15 residues. The ends lost 5 bases at V and 2 bases at J; junction bases unmatched: 1. The CDR3 DNA is TGTGCCATCAGTCGGACAGGGGGCAACACCGGGGAGCTGTTTTTT. This translates into CAISRTGGNTGELFF.

This chain links TRBV28 with TRBJ2-3; the D is unclear. Trimming removed 6 bases from V and 0 bases from J, with 7 bases in between. Germline CDR1 is MDHEN and CDR2 is SYDVKM. The CDR3 contains 13 residues. The CDR3 sequence: CASRVWSTDTQYF. CDR3 DNA: TGTGCCAGCAGGGTATGGAGCACAGATACGCAGTATTTT.

This clonotype was counted only a few times. This chain links TRBV18 with TRBJ2-1; D gene ambiguous. The germline V and J ends were trimmed by 2 bases and 0 bases, with 5 bases remaining between them. The CDR3 is 14 residues long. Looked up from germline, CDR1 is KGHSH and CDR2 is LQKENI. In DNA, the CDR3 is TGTGCCAGCTCACCAAGCGACTCCTACAATGAGCAGTTCTTC. Translation gives CASSPSDSYNEQFF.

This chain connects TRBV4-3 to TRBJ2-1, with 8 bases aligning to TRBD2. CDR3 length equals 17 residues. Unmatched junction bases numbered 7, after V lost 1 base and J lost 2 bases. Germline CDR1 is LGHNA and CDR2 is YSLEER. The CDR3 reads CASSQALTSGAYNEQFF. As DNA, the CDR3 is TGCGCCAGCAGCCAAGCCCTAACTAGCGGAGCCTACAATGAGCAGTTCTTC.

The genes are TRBV19 and TRBJ2-2; D remains unclear. The CDR3 totals 12 residues. The V gene lost 5 bases and the J gene lost 6 bases, with 7 bases spanning the gap. Germline CDR1 reads LNHDA; CDR2 reads SQIVND (reference sequence). DNA of the CDR3: TGTGCCAGTAGTCCTCGTGCCGGGGAGCTGTTTTTT. It codes for CASSPRAGELFF.

This chain connects TRBV18 to TRBJ2-7, with D possibly matching TRBD1 (6 bases). Deletions cut 0 bases from V and 2 bases from J, with 8 bases between. In germline, CDR1 is KGHSH, CDR2 LQKENI. This CDR3 is built from 14 residues. CDR3 coding DNA: TGTGCCAGCTCACCACCGACAGGTACCTACGAGCAGTACTTC. This codes for CASSPPTGTYEQYF.

This clonotype turned up a few times. The V call is TRBV12-3 or TRBV12-4, the J call TRBJ1-1; tentative D call: TRBD1 (5 bases). The V gene lost 2 bases and the J gene lost 0 bases, with 7 bases spanning the gap. This CDR3 is 14 amino acids long. CDR3: CASSLSGMNTEAFF. As DNA, the CDR3 is TGTGCCAGCAGTTTATCAGGGATGAACACTGAAGCTTTCTTT.

The rearrangement uses TRBV9 and TRBJ2-7; D not resolved. This CDR3 comprises 14 residues. The V gene's germline CDR1 is SGDLS and CDR2 YYNGEE. The germline V and J ends were trimmed by 0 bases and 1 base, with 8 bases remaining between them. The CDR3 sequence is CASSVDPSSYEQYF. The CDR3, as DNA: TGTGCCAGCAGCGTAGATCCTAGTTCCTACGAGCAGTACTTC.